The entry below describes one T cell receptor beta chain. As processed by the authors: Estimation of nucleated cell counts relied on the amplification of reference gene primers. This table comes from immunoSEQ multiplex PCR, and its TCRdb copy is limited to in-frame clones, with some not included. That table gives V, J and clone size, and the DNA gave D and trimming. The sample lists tens of thousands of clones, under 90% seen once, with under 4.5% in the top ten. The germline V gene encodes CDR1 MDHEN and CDR2 SYDVKM. Trimming cost V 5 bases and J 3 bases, with 5 bases left between them. CDR3 size: 11 residues. The sample comes from a study of blood T cell repertoires in COVID-19. Study details: COVID-19 samples, acute and convalescent, were from the United States, Italy and Spain. PBMCs, B-cell-depleted T cells, or T cells provided the cDNA or gDNA that made up the material.

The chain uses TRBV28 and TRBJ2-7; no clear D. Source material: peripheral blood. This clonotype originated in a woman aged 55-69 years with acute or convalescent COVID-19. Written as DNA, the CDR3 is TGTGCCAGCAGTCGTAACTACGAGCAGTACTTC. This codes for CASSRNYEQYF.